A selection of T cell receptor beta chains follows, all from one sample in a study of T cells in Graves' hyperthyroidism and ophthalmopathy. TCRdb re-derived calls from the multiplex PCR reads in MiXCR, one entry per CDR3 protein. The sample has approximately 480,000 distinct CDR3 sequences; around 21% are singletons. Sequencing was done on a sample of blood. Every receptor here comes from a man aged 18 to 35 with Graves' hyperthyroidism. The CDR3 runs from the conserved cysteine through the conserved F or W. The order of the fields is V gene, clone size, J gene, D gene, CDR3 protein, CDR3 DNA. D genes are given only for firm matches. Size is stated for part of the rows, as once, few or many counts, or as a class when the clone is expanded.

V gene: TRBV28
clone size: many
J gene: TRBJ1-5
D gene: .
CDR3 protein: CASSLGGSLNPQHF
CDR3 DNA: TGTGCCAGCAGTTTAGGGGGCAGTTTGAATCCCCAGCATTTT

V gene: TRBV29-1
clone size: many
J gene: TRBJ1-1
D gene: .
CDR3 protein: CSVEGNTEAFF
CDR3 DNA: TGCAGCGTTGAGGGGAACACTGAAGCTTTCTTT

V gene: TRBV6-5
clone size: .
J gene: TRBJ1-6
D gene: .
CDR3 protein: CASSYGATESPLHF
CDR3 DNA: TGTGCCAGCAGTTACGGAGCCACGGAGTCACCCCTCCACTTT

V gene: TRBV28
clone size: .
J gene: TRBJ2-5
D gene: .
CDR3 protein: CASSPWTGREERKGTQYF
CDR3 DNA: TGTGCCAGCAGCCCCTGGACAGGGCGGGAGGAAAGGAAGGGGACCCAGTACTTC

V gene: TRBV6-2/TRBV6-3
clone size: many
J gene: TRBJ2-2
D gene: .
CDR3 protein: CASRLDGELFF
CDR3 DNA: TGTGCCAGCAGGCTTGACGGGGAGCTGTTTTTT

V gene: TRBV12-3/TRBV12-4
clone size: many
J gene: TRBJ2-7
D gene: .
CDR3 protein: CASSFNTYEQYF
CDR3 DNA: TGTGCCAGCAGTTTCAATACCTACGAGCAGTACTTC

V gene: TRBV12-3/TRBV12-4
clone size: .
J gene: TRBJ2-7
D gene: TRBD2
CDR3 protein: CASGLTSGETREQYF
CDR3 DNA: TGTGCCAGCGGCCTGACTAGCGGGGAAACTCGGGAGCAGTACTTC

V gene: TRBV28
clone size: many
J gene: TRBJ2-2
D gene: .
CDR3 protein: CASSSRDTQWELFF
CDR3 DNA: TGTGCCAGCAGTTCCCGGGACACCCAATGGGAGCTGTTTTTT

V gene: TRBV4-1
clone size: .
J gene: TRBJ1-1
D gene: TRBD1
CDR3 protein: CASSHDRGDTEAFF
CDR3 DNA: TGCGCCAGCAGCCACGACAGGGGGGACACTGAAGCTTTCTTT

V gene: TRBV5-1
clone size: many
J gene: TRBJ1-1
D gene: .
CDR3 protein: CASSQFDWNTEAFF
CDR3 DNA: TGCGCCAGCAGCCAATTTGATTGGAACACTGAAGCTTTCTTT

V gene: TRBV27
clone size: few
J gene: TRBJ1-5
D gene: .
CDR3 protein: CASSPRGGYSNQPQHF
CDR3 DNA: TGTGCCAGCAGTCCCCGCGGGGGATATAGCAATCAGCCCCAGCATTTT

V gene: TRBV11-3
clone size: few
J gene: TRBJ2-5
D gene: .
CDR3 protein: CASSPSRGTETQYF
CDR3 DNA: TGTGCCAGCAGCCCGTCCAGGGGGACTGAGACCCAGTACTTC

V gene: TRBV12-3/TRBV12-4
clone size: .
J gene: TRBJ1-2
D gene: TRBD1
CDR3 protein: CASSVSGTGGDYGYTF
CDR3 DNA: TGTGCCAGCAGCGTCTCCGGGACAGGGGGCGACTATGGCTACACCTTC

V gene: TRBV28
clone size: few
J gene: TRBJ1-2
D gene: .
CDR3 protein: CASSSPGGGAFFGQAEGYTF
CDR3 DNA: .

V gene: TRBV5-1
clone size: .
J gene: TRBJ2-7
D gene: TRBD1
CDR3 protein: CASSLRMDRGNEQYF
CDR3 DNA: TGCGCCAGCAGCTTGAGGATGGACAGGGGGAACGAGCAGTACTTC

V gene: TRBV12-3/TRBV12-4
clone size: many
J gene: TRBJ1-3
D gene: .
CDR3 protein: CADLGSSGNTIYF
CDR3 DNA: TGTGCCGACCTGGGGAGCTCTGGAAACACCATATATTTT

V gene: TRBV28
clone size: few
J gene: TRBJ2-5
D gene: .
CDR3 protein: CASTTTALQETQYF
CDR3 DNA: TGTGCCTCAACCACGACGGCGTTACAAGAGACCCAGTACTTC

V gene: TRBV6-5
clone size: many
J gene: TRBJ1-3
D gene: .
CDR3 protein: CASSYSWGSGNTIYF
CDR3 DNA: TGTGCCAGCAGTTACTCGTGGGGCTCTGGAAACACCATATATTTT

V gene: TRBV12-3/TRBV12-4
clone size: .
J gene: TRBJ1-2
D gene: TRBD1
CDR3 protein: CASRSADRVYGYTF
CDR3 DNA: TGTGCCAGCAGATCCGCGGACAGGGTCTATGGCTACACCTTC

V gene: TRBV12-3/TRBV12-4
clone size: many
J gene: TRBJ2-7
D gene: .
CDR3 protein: CASRRRAYEQYF
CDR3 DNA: TGTGCCAGCCGACGGCGGGCCTACGAGCAGTACTTC

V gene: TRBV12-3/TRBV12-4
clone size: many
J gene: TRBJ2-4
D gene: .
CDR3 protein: CASSTARAGYIQYF
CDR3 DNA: TGTGCCAGCAGTACCGCGCGGGCGGGGTACATTCAGTACTTC

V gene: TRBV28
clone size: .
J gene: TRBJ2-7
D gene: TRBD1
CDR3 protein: CASSPLDRENEQYF
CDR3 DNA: TGTGCCAGCAGTCCGCTGGACAGGGAGAACGAGCAGTACTTC

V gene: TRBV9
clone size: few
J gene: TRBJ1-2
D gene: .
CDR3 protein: CASGGLPSKFYGYTF
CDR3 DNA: TGTGCCAGCGGCGGCCTACCGTCTAAGTTCTATGGCTACACCTTC

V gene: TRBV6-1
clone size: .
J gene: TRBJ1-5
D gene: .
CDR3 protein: CASSSGTYSNQPQHF
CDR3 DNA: TGTGCCAGCAGCTCCGGGACATATAGCAATCAGCCCCAGCATTTT

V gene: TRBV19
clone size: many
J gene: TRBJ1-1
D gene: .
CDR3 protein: CASSIDRTGLPRGAFF
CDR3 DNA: TGTGCCAGTAGTATAGATAGAACAGGGCTTCCCCGCGGAGCTTTCTTT

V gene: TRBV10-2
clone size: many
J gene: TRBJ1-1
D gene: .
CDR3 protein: CASHWEGVNTEAFF
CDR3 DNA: TGCGCCAGCCATTGGGAGGGGGTGAACACTGAAGCTTTCTTT

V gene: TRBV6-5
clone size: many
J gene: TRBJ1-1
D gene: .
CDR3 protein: CASSYYSMGPENTEAFF
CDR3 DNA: TGTGCCAGCAGTTACTACAGCATGGGGCCAGAAAACACTGAAGCTTTCTTT

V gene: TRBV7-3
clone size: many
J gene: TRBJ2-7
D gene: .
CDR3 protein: CATLWLSGLSYEQYF
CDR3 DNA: TGTGCCACCCTGTGGTTGAGCGGGCTTTCCTACGAGCAGTACTTC

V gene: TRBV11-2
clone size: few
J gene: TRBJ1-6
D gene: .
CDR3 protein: CASSKLMDRVNSPLHF
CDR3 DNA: TGTGCCAGCAGCAAATTAATGGACAGAGTTAATTCACCCCTCCACTTT

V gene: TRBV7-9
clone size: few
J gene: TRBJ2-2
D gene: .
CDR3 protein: CASSRGPSGELFF
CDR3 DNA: TGTGCCAGCAGCCGGGGGCCCTCCGGGGAGCTGTTTTTT

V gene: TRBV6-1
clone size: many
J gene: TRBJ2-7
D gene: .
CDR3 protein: CASSVFLEDEQYF
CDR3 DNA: TGTGCCAGCAGTGTATTCCTCGAGGACGAGCAGTACTTC

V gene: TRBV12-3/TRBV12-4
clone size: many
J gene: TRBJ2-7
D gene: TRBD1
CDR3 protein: CASQTGNSYEQYF
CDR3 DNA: TGTGCCAGCCAGACAGGGAACTCCTACGAGCAGTACTTC

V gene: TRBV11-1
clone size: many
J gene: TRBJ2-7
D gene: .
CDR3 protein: CASSAPRYGSSYEQYF
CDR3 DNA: TGTGCCAGCAGCGCCCCGCGTTACGGGAGCTCCTACGAGCAGTACTTC

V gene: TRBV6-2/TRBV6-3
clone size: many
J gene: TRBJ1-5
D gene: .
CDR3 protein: CASDPIGENQPQHF
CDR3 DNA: TGTGCCAGCGACCCTATCGGGGAGAATCAGCCCCAGCATTTT

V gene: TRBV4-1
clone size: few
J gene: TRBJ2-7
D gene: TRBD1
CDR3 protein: CASSQGGRAGGSYEQYF
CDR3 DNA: TGCGCCAGCAGCCAAGGGGGTCGGGCAGGGGGCTCCTACGAGCAGTACTTC

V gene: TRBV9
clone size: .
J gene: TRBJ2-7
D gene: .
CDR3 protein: CASSDDRWGEHYEQYF
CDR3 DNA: TGTGCCAGCAGCGATGACCGATGGGGAGAACACTACGAGCAGTACTTC

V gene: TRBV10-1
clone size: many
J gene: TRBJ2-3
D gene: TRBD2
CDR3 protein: CASSEVPGLAGVRDTQYF
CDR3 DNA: TGCGCCAGCAGTGAGGTACCGGGACTAGCGGGGGTGAGAGATACGCAGTATTTT

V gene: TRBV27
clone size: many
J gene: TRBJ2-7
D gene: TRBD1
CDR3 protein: CASRPSTGEDEQYF
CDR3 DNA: TGTGCCAGCAGACCCTCGACAGGGGAGGACGAGCAGTACTTC

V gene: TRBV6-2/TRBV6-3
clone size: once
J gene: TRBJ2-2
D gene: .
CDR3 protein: CASSYPEVTGELFF
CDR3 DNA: TGTGCCAGCAGTTACCCAGAAGTCACCGGGGAGCTGTTTTTT

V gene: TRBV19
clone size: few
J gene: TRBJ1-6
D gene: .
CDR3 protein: CATAKGSSSYNSPLHF
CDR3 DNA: TGTGCCACCGCCAAAGGGAGCAGCTCCTATAATTCACCCCTCCACTTT

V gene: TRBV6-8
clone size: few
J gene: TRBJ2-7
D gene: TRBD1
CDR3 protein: CARGQSSYEQYF
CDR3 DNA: TGTGCCAGGGGACAGAGCTCCTACGAGCAGTACTTC

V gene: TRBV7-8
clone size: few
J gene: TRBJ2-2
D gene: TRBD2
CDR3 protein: CASSSWTSGVTGELFF
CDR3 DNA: TGTGCCAGCAGCTCCTGGACTAGCGGGGTCACCGGGGAGCTGTTTTTT

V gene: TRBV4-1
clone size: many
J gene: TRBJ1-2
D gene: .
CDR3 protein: CASSQNSGNYGYTF
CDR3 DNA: TGCGCCAGCAGCCAAAATTCGGGGAACTATGGCTACACCTTC

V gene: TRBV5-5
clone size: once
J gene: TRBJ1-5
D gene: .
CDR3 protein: CASSLGDTAIQPQHF
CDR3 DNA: TGTGCCAGCAGCTTGGGGGACACGGCCATCCAGCCCCAGCATTTT

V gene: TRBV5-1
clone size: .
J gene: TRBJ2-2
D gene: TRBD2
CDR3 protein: CASSLALAPTGELFF
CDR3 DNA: TGCGCCAGCAGCTTGGCACTAGCGCCCACCGGGGAGCTGTTTTTT

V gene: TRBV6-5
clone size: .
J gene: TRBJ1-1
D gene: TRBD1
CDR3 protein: CASSYGTGGDEAFF
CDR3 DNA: TGTGCCAGCAGTTACGGGACAGGGGGTGATGAAGCTTTCTTT

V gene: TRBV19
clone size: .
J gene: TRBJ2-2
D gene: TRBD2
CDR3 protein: CASSILAGGPTGELFF
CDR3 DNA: TGTGCCAGTAGTATTCTGGCGGGGGGGCCCACCGGGGAGCTGTTTTTT

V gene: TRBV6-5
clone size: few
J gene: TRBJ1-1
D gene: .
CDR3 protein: CASSSFEGGLDTEAFF
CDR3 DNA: TGTGCCAGCAGTTCCTTCGAAGGGGGGTTGGACACTGAAGCTTTCTTT

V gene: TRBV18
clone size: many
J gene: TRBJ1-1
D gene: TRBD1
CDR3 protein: CASSPEGANVPEAFF
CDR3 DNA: TGTGCCAGCTCACCGGAGGGGGCGAATGTTCCTGAAGCTTTCTTT

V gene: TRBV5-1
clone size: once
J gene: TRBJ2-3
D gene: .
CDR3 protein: CASSSRDSSTDTQYF
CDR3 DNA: TGCGCCAGCAGCTCCCGGGACTCCAGCACAGATACGCAGTATTTT

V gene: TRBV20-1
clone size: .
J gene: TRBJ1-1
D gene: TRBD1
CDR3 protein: CSALPRDRVTSWEAFF
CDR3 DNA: TGCAGTGCCCTACCCCGGGACAGGGTGACTTCATGGGAGGCTTTCTTT

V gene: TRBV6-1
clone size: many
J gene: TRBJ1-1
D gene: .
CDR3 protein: CASNVREGTEAFF
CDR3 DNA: TGTGCCAGCAACGTGAGGGAGGGTACTGAAGCTTTCTTT

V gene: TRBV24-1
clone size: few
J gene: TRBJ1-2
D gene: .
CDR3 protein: CATSDRDSPNYGYTF
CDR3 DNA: TGTGCCACCAGTGACCGCGACAGCCCTAACTATGGCTACACCTTC

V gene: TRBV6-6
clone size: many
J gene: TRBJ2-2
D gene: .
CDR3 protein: CASSYSGGTNTGELFF
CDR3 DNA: TGTGCCAGCAGTTACTCGGGCGGGACGAACACCGGGGAGCTGTTTTTT

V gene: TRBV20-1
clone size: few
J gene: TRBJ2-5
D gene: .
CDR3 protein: CSASDGDHKQETQYF
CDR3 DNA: TGCAGTGCTAGCGACGGGGACCACAAACAAGAGACCCAGTACTTC

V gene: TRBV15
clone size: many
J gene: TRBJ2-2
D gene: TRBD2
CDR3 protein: CATSRDLAGANTGELFF
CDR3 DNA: TGTGCCACCAGCAGAGACCTAGCGGGGGCGAACACCGGGGAGCTGTTTTTT

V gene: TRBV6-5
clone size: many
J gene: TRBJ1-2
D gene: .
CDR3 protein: CASSTRSGDYGYTF
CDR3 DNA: TGTGCCAGCAGTACTCGCTCAGGGGACTATGGCTACACCTTC

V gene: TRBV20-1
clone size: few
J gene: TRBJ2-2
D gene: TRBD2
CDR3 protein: CSAREWRGGNTGELFF
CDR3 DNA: TGCAGTGCTAGAGAATGGCGGGGGGGGAACACCGGGGAGCTGTTTTTT